This passage covers 3 T cell receptor beta chains from one sample sequenced in a study of early stage breast cancer tumors. The method was immunoSEQ multiplex PCR; TCRdb's version includes in-frame clones alone and lacks a portion of them. Among some 47,000 clones listed, approximately 80% were seen once. Material for sequencing was blood. These TCRs come from a person aged 45 to 59 with breast cancer.

The sample holds a few counts of this clone. This chain uses TRBV27 with TRBJ2-4; 7 bases fit TRBD2. The junction had 7 bases not matched to a gene; V was cut back by 3 bases and J by 5 bases. The CDR3 length is 15 residues. Germline V gene data show CDR1 as MNHEY and CDR2 as SMNVEV (reference sequence). CDR3 in amino acids: CASSFGGTNQNIQYF. The CDR3 coding sequence is TGTGCCAGCAGTTTCGGGGGGACTAATCAAAACATTCAGTACTTC.

The chain couples TRBV6-5 to TRBJ2-5, with D tentatively TRBD2 (5 bases). Trimming took 0 bases from V and 4 from J, leaving 9 bases between them. CDR1 and CDR2 (germline): MNHEY, SVGAGI. The CDR3 length is 14 residues. CDR3 nucleotide sequence: TGTGCCAGCAGTTACTCGATGGAGGCAGAGACCCAGTACTTC. Amino acid sequence: CASSYSMEAETQYF.

V gene TRBV18 combines with J gene TRBJ1-1, with 9 bases that match TRBD1. The CDR3 has 17 residues. Germline V CDR1 and CDR2: KGHSH, LQKENI. Unmatched junction bases numbered 10, after V lost 4 bases and J lost 1 base. Here the CDR3 reads CASSLRDRDSRNTEAFF. CDR3 sequence (DNA): TGTGCCAGCTCACTCCGGGACAGGGACTCCCGGAACACTGAAGCTTTCTTT.